This entry features one TCR beta chain sequence. Its matching antigen is unknown. Other DNA sequences from this sample encode an identical CDR3 as well. This entry comes from a study of Ad26.COV2.S vaccination and SARS-CoV-2 variants. Whole-study context: Donor allocation was to the COV1001 Ad26.COV2.S trial arm. Intramuscular Ad26.COV2.S at 5x10^10 or 1x10^11 viral particles. Whole-study findings and limits: Analyses that measured TCR breadth and depth may have underestimated total T cell responses.

Treatment here: around 19 received Ad26.COV2.S at low or high dose, single or two shots; about 5 received placebo; per-sample allocation not given. Sampling was performed 63 days after the first vaccine or placebo injection. Data came from immunoSEQ multiplex PCR; TCRdb stores just in-frame clones and leaves some out. The sample consists of some 480,000 clones, around 90% of them appearing once. V lost 3 bases to trimming and J lost 0 bases; unmatched junction nucleotides: 5. This CDR3 contains 15 residues. CDR1 is GTSNPN and CDR2 is SVGIG in the germline V gene (reference sequence). This TCR was sampled from a person between 18 and 59 years old who received the Ad26.COV2.S COVID-19 vaccine or a placebo. The genes are TRBV30 and TRBJ2-3; TRBD2 aligns across 8 bases. Sequenced here: peripheral blood, sampled in a trial of Ad26.COV2.S vaccine versus placebo. The CDR3 reads CAWSATSGSTDTQYF. CDR3 nucleotide sequence: TGTGCCTGGAGCGCTACTAGCGGAAGCACAGATACGCAGTATTTT.